Given below is one T cell receptor beta chain in context. Its specificity is unknown. Germline assignment: CDR1 MNHEY and CDR2 SVGAGI. This CDR3 region has 12 residues. V was pared by 6 bases and J by 8 bases, with 6 bases of the junction left unmatched. This record belongs to a study of Ad26.COV2.S vaccination and SARS-CoV-2 variants. Profiling relied on immunoSEQ multiplex PCR, and the TCRdb table lists in-frame clones only, not all of them. Of 410,000 or so clones listed, 92% are singletons. Treatment of the sample: 15 to 20 received Ad26.COV2.S at low or high dose, single or two shots; several received placebo; per-sample allocation not given. It was on day 63 after the first vaccine or placebo injection that samples were taken. Points from the study as a whole: Post-vaccination breadth of spike-specific CD8+ and CD4+ T cell responses was reportedly substantial. Researchers reported similar non-spike TCR breadth in vaccine and placebo recipients.

The rearrangement uses TRBV6-5 and TRBJ1-1; 7 positions agree with TRBD1. The sample here was peripheral blood, taken in a trial of Ad26.COV2.S vaccine versus placebo. The source of this sequence is a person aged 18-60 years who received the Ad26.COV2.S COVID-19 vaccine or a placebo. CDR3 in DNA: TGTGCCAGCAGCACTCCGGGACAGGAAGCTTTCTTT. Translated: CASSTPGQEAFF.